The clone carrying this T cell receptor beta chain was counted a few times. Germline values: CDR1 SGHRS, CDR2 YFSETQ. The CDR3 has 16 amino acids. Trimming cost V 0 bases and J 1 base, with 12 bases left between them. TCRdb reprocessed the RT-PCR reads with MiXCR, giving one entry per CDR3 protein. Altogether hundreds of thousands of distinct CDR3 sequences are present, about 14% being singletons, with the ten largest covering 3.6%. The TCR comes from a female donor in good health, serving as a healthy control. The material sequenced was memory CD4+ T cells from blood. The J gene is TRBJ2-3, the V gene TRBV5-1; tentative D call: TRBD2 (6 bases). CDR3 nucleotide sequence: TGCGCCAGCAGCTTGGACATAGGAGGGGGCACAGATACGCAGTATTTT. It yields the protein CASSLDIGGGTDTQYF.